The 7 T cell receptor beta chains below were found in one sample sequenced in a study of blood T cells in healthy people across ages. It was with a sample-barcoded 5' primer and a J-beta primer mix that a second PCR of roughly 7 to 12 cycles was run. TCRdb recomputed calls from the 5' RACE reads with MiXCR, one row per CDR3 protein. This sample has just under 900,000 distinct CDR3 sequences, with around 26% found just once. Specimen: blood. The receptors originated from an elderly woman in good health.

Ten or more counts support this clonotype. The CDR3 reads CSASDRDSASYNSPLHF. The CDR3 DNA is TGCAGTGCTAGTGACCGGGACAGCGCCTCCTATAATTCACCCCTCCACTTT. The chain joins TRBV20-1 to TRBJ1-6, with TRBD1 matching over 7 bases. CDR1 and CDR2 from the germline V gene are DFQATT and SNEGSKA (reference sequence). The CDR3 is 17 residues long. The trim removed 3 bases at V and 0 bases at J, leaving 8 bases unmatched.

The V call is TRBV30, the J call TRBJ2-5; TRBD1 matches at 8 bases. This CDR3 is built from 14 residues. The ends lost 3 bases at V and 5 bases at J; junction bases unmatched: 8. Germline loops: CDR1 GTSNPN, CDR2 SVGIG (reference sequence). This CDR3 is CAWRVRGRGETQYF. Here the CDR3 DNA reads TGTGCCTGGAGGGTCAGGGGGCGAGGTGAGACCCAGTACTTC.

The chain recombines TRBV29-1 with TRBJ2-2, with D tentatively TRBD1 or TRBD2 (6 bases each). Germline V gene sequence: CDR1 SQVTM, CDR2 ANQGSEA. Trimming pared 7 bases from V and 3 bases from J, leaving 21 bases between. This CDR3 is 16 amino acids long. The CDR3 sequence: CSAMTGLPTDTGELFF. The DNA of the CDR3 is TGCAGCGCTATGACAGGACTACCTACGGACACCGGGGAGCTGTTTTTT.

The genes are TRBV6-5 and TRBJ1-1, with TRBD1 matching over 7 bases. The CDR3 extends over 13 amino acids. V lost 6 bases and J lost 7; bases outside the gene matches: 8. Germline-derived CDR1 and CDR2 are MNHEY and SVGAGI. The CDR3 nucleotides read TGTGCCAGCAGCCGGGACAGAACCTATGAAGCTTTCTTT. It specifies CASSRDRTYEAFF.

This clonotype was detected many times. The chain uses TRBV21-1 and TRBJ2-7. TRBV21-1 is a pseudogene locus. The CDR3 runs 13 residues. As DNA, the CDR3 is TGTGCCAGCCCAAGCCGAATCCCTTACGAGCAGTACTTC. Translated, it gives CASPSRIPYEQYF.

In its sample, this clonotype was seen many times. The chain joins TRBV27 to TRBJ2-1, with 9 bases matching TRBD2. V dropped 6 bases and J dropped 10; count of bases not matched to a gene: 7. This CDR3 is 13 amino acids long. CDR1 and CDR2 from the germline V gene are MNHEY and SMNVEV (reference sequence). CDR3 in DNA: TGTGCCAGCAGCAGCGGGGGGCCGGGGGAGCAGTTCTTC. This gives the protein CASSSGGPGEQFF.

The CDR3 protein is CASSSKTGGASDTQYF. The CDR3 DNA sequence: TGTGCCAGCAGCTCTAAGACAGGGGGCGCGTCGGATACGCAGTATTTT. The V gene is TRBV7-2, the J gene TRBJ2-3; the match to TRBD1 covers 10 bases. CDR3 length equals 16 residues. V lost 4 bases to trimming and J lost 6 bases; unmatched junction nucleotides: 10. Germline-derived CDR1 and CDR2 are SGHTA and FQGNSA.